This T cell receptor beta chain was retrieved from a study of blood T cell repertoires in COVID-19. V was trimmed by 7 bases and J by 0 bases, leaving 13 bases between them. The CDR3 contains 15 residues. The germline gives CDR1 SGHTA, CDR2 FQGNSA. Method: immunoSEQ multiplex PCR; TCRdb's copy keeps in-frame clones and lacks some. The sample has approximately 220,000 clones, under 90% seen once. A COVID-19 case was met by exposed participants within 2 weeks before study entry. The TCR was taken from a woman aged 40-49 years who had been exposed to COVID-19. J is TRBJ1-5 and V is TRBV7-2, with a weak D call TRBD1 (6 bases). What was sequenced was PBMCs or T cells enriched from blood (not recorded which). The CDR3 DNA sequence: TGTGCCAGCACCCCGGACAGTGCTAGCAATCAGCCCCAGCATTTT. This codes for CASTPDSASNQPQHF.